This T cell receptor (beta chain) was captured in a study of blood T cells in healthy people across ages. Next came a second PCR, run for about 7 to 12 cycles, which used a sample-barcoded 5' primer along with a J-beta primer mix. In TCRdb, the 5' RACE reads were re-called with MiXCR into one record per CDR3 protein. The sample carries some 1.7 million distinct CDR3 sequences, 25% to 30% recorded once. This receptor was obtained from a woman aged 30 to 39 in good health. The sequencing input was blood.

DNA for the CDR3: TGTGCCATCAGATCAGGGGAGGGGACCCAGTACTTC. Translation gives CAIRSGEGTQYF. The J gene is TRBJ2-5, the V gene TRBV10-3; weak D call: TRBD2 (7 bases). Per germline, CDR1 ENHRY and CDR2 SYGVKD. V shed 6 bases and J shed 7 bases, with 12 bases lying between them. The CDR3 sequence is 12 residues long.